A single sample is the source of the 13 T cell receptor beta chains below, sequenced in a study of Ad26.COV2.S vaccination and SARS-CoV-2 variants. Treatment defined: about 20 received Ad26.COV2.S at low or high dose, single or two shots; roughly five received placebo; per-sample allocation not given. After the first vaccine or placebo injection, samples were drawn on day 63. Clones were read by immunoSEQ multiplex PCR, and TCRdb kept only the in-frame ones, dropping some. Of about 390,000 clones in the sample, about 92% were seen once. The source material was peripheral blood, sampled in a trial of Ad26.COV2.S vaccine versus placebo. Receptors were obtained from a person aged 18-65 years who received the Ad26.COV2.S COVID-19 vaccine or a placebo.

The V call is TRBV19, the J call TRBJ2-1; D is ambiguous. The CDR3 spans 17 residues. The V gene's germline CDR1 is LNHDA and CDR2 SQIVND (reference sequence). Trimming stripped 3 bases from V and 0 bases from J, with 15 bases between. The CDR3 DNA is TGTGCCAGTAGTATCGGCGCCACTCTAAGCTCCTACAATGAGCAGTTCTTC. This translates into CASSIGATLSSYNEQFF.

This clone was seen a single time. This chain joins TRBV27 and TRBJ2-3; 7 bases are shared with TRBD1. Germline CDR1 and CDR2: MNHEY and SMNVEV (reference sequence). The CDR3 consists of 14 residues. J lost 2 bases, V lost 6 bases, and 5 bases had no gene match. As DNA, the CDR3 is TGTGCCAGCAGGTTAGGACAGGCCACAGATACGCAGTATTTT. Translation: CASRLGQATDTQYF.

The chain is built from TRBV6-2 or TRBV6-3 and TRBJ2-1, with 8 bases identical to TRBD1. The J segment lost 4 bases and the V segment lost 5 bases, leaving 10 bases of the junction unmatched. Per germline, CDR1 MNHEY and CDR2 SVGEGT. The CDR3 loop spans 16 amino acids. The CDR3 coding sequence is TGTGCCAGCAGTCGGACCAGGGGGCGCGGTTACAATGAGCAGTTCTTC. It specifies CASSRTRGRGYNEQFF.

This rearrangement joins TRBV11-2 to TRBJ2-7, with D perhaps matching TRBD1 or TRBD2 (5 bases each). Germline V gene data show CDR1 as SGHAT and CDR2 as FQNNGV. The CDR3 is 15 residues long. With 1 base removed from V and 0 bases from J, the gap between germline ends came to 10 bases. CDR3 DNA sequence: TGTGCCAGCAGCTTAGGGGTGGGGGACTCCTACGAGCAGTACTTC. Protein product: CASSLGVGDSYEQYF.

This clone was detected only a few times. The CDR3 coding sequence is TGTGCCAGCAACCGAGCCGGGAGCGAGCAGTACTTC. Protein product: CASNRAGSEQYF. V is TRBV5-4 and J is TRBJ2-7; TRBD2 might be the D (6 bases). This CDR3 is built from 12 residues. V was cut by 6 bases and J by 6 bases, with 13 bases left in between. Germline V gives CDR1 SGHNT, CDR2 YYREEE (reference sequence).

The CDR3 is CSVEDRERNEAFF. In nucleotides, the CDR3 is TGCAGCGTTGAAGATAGGGAGCGGAATGAAGCTTTCTTT. This chain connects TRBV29-1 to TRBJ1-1, with no clear D. CDR1 and CDR2 (germline): SQVTM, ANQGSEA. The CDR3 is made up of 13 amino acids. Trimming removed 0 bases from V and 7 bases from J, with 12 bases in between.

The CDR3 spells CASTPGAGVETQYF. The CDR3 DNA reads as TGTGCCAGCACTCCCGGGGCAGGGGTGGAGACCCAGTACTTC. This chain joins TRBV2 and TRBJ2-5, with D possibly being TRBD1 (6 bases). Germline CDR1 is SNHLY and CDR2 is FYNNEI. CDR3 length: 14 residues. Between the trimmed V and J ends, which lost 7 bases and 5 bases, there was a span of 17 bases.

This sequence joins TRBV7-6 and TRBJ2-7; D is unresolved. The CDR3 is 12 amino acids. Trimming left V 5 bases short and J 0 bases short, with 5 bases between. Germline CDR1 SGHVS, CDR2 FNYEAQ. Here the CDR3 reads CASSLSSYEQYF. CDR3 coding DNA: TGTGCCAGCAGCCTCAGCTCCTACGAGCAGTACTTC.

DNA for the CDR3: TGTGCCAGCAGTGGGCTAGCGGGGCCCAGCACAGATACGCAGTATTTT. Protein: CASSGLAGPSTDTQYF. The rearrangement uses TRBV2 and TRBJ2-3; 9 bases are shared with TRBD2. Germline V lookup: CDR1 SNHLY, CDR2 FYNNEI. The CDR3 loop spans 16 amino acids. The V and J ends lost 4 bases and 0 bases, in that order; junction bases with no gene match: 5. Full variable domain (missing parts from reference TRBV2 and TRBJ2-3): EPEVTQTPSHQVTQMGQEVILRCVPISNHLYFYWYRQILGQKVEFLVSFYNNEISEKSEIFDDQFSVERPDGSNFTLKIRSTKLEDSAMYFCASSGLAGPSTDTQYFGPGTRLTVL.

This chain uses TRBV7-9 with TRBJ2-3, with D possibly matching TRBD2 (6 bases). Germline V gene sequence: CDR1 SEHNR, CDR2 FQNEAQ (reference sequence). V was cut by 4 bases and J by 2 bases, with 16 bases left in between. The CDR3 runs 16 residues. The CDR3 here is CASSSPRGSVTDTQYF. The CDR3 coding sequence is TGTGCCAGCAGCTCACCTCGGGGGTCTGTCACAGATACGCAGTATTTT.

This rearrangement joins TRBV6-4 to TRBJ2-1, with 15 bases fitting TRBD2. Trimming at V came to 0 bases and at J to 5 bases, leaving 14 bases not matched to a gene. The CDR3 is 21 amino acids. Per the germline V gene, CDR1 is MRHNA and CDR2 is SNTAGT. The CDR3 protein is CASSDSPSLGLAGGLHNEQFF. CDR3 in DNA: TGTGCCAGCAGTGACTCTCCGTCCCTGGGACTAGCGGGGGGCCTCCACAATGAGCAGTTCTTC.

The chain links TRBV19 to TRBJ2-3; weak D call: TRBD1 (6 bases). The CDR3 extends over 13 amino acids. Germline V gives CDR1 LNHDA, CDR2 SQIVND (reference sequence). Trimming left V 7 bases short and J 5 bases short, with 13 bases between. In DNA form, the CDR3 reads TGTGCCAGTAATTGGGGGCTTGGAGATACGCAGTATTTT. Its translation: CASNWGLGDTQYF.

The rearrangement links TRBV6-6 to TRBJ2-1, with 12 bases matching TRBD2. The V and J ends lost 5 bases and 0 bases, in that order; junction bases with no gene match: 8. The length of the CDR3 is 18 residues. CDR1 MNHNY and CDR2 SVGAGI come from the germline V gene (reference sequence). The CDR3 DNA reads TGTGCCAGCAGTCGACTAGCGGGGGAGTCAAGCTCCTACAATGAGCAGTTCTTC. Amino acid sequence: CASSRLAGESSSYNEQFF.